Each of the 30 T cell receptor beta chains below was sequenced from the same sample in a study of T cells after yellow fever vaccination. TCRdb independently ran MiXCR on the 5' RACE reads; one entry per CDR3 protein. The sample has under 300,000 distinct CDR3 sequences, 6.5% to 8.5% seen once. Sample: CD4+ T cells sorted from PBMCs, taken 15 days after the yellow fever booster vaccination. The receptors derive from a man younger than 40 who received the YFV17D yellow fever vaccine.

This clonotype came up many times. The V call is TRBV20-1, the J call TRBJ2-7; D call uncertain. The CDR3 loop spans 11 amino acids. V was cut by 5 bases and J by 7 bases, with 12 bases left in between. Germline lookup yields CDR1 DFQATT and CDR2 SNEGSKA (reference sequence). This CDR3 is CSASPLREQYF. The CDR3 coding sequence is TGCAGTGCTTCTCCCCTACGGGAGCAGTACTTC.

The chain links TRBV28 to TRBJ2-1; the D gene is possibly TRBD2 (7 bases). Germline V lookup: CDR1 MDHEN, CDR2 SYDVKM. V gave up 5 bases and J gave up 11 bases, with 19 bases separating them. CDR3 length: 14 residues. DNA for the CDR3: TGTGCCAGCAGTGACGGGGGCGGGAGTCAAAAGCAGTTCTTC. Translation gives CASSDGGGSQKQFF.

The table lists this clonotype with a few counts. The CDR3 spells CASSLGGEGRTEAFF. The CDR3 DNA follows: TGTGCCAGCAGTTTGGGGGGGGAAGGTCGTACTGAAGCTTTCTTT. This chain joins TRBV28 and TRBJ1-1, with D tentatively TRBD1 (5 bases). The germline V gene has CDR1 MDHEN and CDR2 SYDVKM. Trimming shortened V by 3 bases and J by 5 bases, and 16 bases separated the two germline ends. This CDR3 has 15 residues.

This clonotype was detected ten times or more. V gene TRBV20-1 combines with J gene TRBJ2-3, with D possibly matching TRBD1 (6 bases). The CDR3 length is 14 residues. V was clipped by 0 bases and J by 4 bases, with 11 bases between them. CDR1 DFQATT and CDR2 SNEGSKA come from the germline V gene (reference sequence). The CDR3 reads CSARDWGRADTQYF. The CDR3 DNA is TGCAGTGCTAGAGATTGGGGGCGCGCAGATACGCAGTATTTT.

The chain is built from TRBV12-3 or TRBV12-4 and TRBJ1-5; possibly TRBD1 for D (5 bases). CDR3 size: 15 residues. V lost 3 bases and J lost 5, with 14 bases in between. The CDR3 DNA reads TGTGCCAGCAGTTTCCGGGGACTTGGGGATCAGCCCCAGCATTTT. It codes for CASSFRGLGDQPQHF.

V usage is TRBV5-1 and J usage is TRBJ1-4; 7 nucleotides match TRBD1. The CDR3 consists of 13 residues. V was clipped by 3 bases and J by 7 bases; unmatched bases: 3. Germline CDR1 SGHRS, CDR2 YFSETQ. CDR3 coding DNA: TGCGCCAGCAGCTGGCAGGGGGGTGAAAAACTGTTTTTT. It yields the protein CASSWQGGEKLFF.

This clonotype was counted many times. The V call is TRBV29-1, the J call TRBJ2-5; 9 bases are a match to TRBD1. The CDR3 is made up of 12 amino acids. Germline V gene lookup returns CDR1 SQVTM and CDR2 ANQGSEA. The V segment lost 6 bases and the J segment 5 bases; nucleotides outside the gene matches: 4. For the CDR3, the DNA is TGCAGCGTGGGGGACAGGGCGGAGACCCAGTACTTC. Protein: CSVGDRAETQYF.

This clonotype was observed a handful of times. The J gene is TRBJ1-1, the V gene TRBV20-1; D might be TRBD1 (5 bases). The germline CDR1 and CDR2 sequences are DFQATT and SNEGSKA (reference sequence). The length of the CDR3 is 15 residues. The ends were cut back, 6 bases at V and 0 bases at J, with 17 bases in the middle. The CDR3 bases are TGCAGTGCGCGGAGGGGTTTGGGTGTGAACACTGAAGCTTTCTTT. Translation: CSARRGLGVNTEAFF.

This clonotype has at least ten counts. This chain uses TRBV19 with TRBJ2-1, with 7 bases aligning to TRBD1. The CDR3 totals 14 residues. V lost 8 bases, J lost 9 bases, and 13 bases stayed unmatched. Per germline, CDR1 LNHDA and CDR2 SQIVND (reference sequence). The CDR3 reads CASARQGPTTEQFF. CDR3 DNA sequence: TGTGCCAGTGCGAGACAGGGTCCCACCACTGAGCAGTTCTTC. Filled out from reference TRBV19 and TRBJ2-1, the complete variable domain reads DGGITQSPKYLFRKEGQNVTLSCEQNLNHDAMYWYRQDPGQGLRLIYYSQIVNDFQKGDIAEGYSVSREKKESFPLTVTSAQKNPTAFYLCASARQGPTTEQFFGPGTRLTVL.

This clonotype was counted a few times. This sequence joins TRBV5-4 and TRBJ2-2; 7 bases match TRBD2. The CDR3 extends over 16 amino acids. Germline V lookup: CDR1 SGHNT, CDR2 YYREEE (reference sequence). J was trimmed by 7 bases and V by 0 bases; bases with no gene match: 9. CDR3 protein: CASSLGSGTLVGELFF. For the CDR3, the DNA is TGTGCCAGCAGCTTGGGGAGCGGGACCCTCGTCGGGGAGCTGTTTTTT. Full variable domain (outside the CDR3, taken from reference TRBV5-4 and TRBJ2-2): ETGVTQSPTHLIKTRGQQVTLRCSSQSGHNTVSWYQQALGQGPQFIFQYYREEENGRGNFPPRFSGLQFPNYSSELNVNALELDDSALYLCASSLGSGTLVGELFFGEGSRLTVL.

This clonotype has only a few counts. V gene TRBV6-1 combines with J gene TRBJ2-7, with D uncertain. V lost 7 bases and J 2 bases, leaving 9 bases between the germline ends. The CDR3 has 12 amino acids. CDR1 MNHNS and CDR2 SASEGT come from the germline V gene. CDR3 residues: CASTSVTYEQYF. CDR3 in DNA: TGTGCCAGCACCTCAGTCACCTACGAGCAGTACTTC.

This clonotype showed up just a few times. DNA for the CDR3: TGTGCCAGCAGCCAAAAGACAGGGGGAGAGACCCAGTACTTC. Its protein is CASSQKTGGETQYF. The J gene is TRBJ2-5, the V gene TRBV3-1, with 9 bases fitting TRBD1. This CDR3 contains 14 residues. Germline CDR1 is LGHDT and CDR2 is YNNKEL (reference sequence). After removal of 2 bases from V and 4 bases from J, the junction contained 2 bases not matched to a gene.

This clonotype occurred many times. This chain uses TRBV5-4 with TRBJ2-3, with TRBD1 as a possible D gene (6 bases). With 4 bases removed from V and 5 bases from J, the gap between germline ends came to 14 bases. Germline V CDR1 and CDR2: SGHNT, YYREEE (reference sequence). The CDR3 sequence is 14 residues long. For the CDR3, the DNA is TGTGCCAGCAGCCCCCGGACAGCTGGAGATACGCAGTATTTT. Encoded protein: CASSPRTAGDTQYF.

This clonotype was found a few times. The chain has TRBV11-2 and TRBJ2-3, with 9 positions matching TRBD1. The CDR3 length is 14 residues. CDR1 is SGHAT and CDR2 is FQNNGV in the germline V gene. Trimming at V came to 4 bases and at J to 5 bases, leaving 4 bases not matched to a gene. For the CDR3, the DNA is TGTGCCAGCAGCTCGCCGGGACAGGGAGATACGCAGTATTTT. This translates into CASSSPGQGDTQYF.

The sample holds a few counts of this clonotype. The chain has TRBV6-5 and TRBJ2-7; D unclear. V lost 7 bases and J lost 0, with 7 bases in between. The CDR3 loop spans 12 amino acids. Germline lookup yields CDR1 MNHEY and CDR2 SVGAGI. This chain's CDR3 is CASMGSSYEQYF. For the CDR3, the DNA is TGTGCCAGCATGGGAAGCTCCTACGAGCAGTACTTC.

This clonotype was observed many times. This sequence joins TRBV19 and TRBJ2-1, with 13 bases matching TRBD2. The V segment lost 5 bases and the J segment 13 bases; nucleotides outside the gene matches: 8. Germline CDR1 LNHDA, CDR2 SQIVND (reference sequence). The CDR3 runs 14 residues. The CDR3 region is CASSVTSGRAGQFF. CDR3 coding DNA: TGTGCCAGTAGTGTCACTAGCGGGAGGGCCGGTCAGTTCTTC. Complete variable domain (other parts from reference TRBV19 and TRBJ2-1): DGGITQSPKYLFRKEGQNVTLSCEQNLNHDAMYWYRQDPGQGLRLIYYSQIVNDFQKGDIAEGYSVSREKKESFPLTVTSAQKNPTAFYLCASSVTSGRAGQFFGPGTRLTVL.

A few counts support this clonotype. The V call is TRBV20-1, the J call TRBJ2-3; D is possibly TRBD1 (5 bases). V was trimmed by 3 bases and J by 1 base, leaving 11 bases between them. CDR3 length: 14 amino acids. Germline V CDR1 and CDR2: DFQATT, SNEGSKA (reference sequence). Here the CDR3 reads CSARGQYGTDTQYF. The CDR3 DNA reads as TGCAGTGCTAGGGGGCAGTATGGCACAGATACGCAGTATTTT.

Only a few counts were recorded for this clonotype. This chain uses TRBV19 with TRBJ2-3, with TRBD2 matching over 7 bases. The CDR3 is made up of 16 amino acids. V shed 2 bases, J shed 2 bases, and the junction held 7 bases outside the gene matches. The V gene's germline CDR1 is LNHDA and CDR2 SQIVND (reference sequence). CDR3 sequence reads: CASSIIGGGITDTQYF. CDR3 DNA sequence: TGTGCCAGTAGTATAATCGGGGGAGGGATCACAGATACGCAGTATTTT.

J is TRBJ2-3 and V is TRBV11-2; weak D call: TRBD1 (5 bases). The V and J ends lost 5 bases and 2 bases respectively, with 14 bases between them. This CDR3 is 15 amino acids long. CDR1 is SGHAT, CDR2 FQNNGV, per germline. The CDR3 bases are TGTGCCAGCAGCCCCACTCTAGGGGTCACAGATACGCAGTATTTT. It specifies CASSPTLGVTDTQYF. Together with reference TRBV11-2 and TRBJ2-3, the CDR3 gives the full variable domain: EAGVAQSPRYKIIEKRQSVAFWCNPISGHATLYWYQQILGQGPKLLIQFQNNGVVDDSQLPKDRFSAERLKGVDSTLKIQPAKLEDSAVYLCASSPTLGVTDTQYFGPGTRLTVL.

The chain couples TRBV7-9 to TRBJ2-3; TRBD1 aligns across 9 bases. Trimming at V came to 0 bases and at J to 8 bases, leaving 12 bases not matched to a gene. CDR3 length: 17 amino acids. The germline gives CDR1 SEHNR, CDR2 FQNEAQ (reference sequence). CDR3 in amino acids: CASSLAVGDRAQGTQYF. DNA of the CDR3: TGTGCCAGCAGCTTAGCCGTAGGGGACAGGGCCCAAGGTACGCAGTATTTT.

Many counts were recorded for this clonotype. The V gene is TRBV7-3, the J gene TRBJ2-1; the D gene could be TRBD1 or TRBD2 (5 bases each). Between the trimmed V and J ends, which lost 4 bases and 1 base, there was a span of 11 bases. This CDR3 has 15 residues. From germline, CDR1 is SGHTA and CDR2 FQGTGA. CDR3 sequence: CASSSGTASYNEQFF. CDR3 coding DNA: TGTGCCAGCAGCTCAGGGACCGCATCCTACAATGAGCAGTTCTTC.

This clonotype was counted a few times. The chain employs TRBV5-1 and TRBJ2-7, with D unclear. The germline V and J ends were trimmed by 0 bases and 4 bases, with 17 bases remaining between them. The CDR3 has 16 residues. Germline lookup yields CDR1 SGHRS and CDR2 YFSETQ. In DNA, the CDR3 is TGCGCCAGCAGCTTGGCCGGTCCCGTTGGGTTATACGAGCAGTACTTC. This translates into CASSLAGPVGLYEQYF.

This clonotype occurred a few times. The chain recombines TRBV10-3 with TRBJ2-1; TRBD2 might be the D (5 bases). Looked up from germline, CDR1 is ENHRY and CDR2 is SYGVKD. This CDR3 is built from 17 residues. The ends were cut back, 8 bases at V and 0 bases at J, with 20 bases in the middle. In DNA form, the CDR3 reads TGTGCCATCTCGGTGATGGAAGCGGAAAGCTCCTACAATGAGCAGTTCTTC. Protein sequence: CAISVMEAESSYNEQFF.

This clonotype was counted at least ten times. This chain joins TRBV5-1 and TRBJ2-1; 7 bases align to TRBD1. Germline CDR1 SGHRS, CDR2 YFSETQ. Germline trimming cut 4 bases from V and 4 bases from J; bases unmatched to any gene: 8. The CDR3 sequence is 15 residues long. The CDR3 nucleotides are TGCGCCAGCAGCCCCAGGGGGTACCTTTACAATGAGCAGTTCTTC. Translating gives CASSPRGYLYNEQFF.

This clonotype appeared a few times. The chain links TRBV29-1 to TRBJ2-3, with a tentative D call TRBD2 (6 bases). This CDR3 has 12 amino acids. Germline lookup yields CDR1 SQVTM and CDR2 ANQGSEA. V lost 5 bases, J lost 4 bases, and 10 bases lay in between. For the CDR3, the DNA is TGCAGCGTTATGGAGGGAGCAGATACGCAGTATTTT. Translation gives CSVMEGADTQYF.

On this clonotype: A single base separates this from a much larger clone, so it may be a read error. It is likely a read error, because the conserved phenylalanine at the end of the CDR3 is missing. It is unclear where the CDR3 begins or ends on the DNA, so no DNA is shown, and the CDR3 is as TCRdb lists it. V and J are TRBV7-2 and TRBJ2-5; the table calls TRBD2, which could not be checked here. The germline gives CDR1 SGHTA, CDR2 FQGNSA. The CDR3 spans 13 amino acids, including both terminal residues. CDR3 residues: CASSLASTSGPYS.

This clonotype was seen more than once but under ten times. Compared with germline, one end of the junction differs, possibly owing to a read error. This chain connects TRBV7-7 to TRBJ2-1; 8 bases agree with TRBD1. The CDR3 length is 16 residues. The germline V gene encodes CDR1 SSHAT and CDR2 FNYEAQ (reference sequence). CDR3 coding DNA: TGTGCTAGCAGCTTAGGGACCATGACAGGGGACAATGAGCAGTTCTTC. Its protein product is CASSLGTMTGDNEQFF.

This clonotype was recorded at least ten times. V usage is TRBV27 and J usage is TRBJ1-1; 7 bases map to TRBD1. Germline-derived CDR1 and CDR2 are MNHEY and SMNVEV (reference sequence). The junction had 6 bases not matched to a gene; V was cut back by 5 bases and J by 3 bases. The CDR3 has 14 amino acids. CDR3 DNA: TGTGCCAGCAGTAACAGGGGTCGGGACACTGAAGCTTTCTTT. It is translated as CASSNRGRDTEAFF.

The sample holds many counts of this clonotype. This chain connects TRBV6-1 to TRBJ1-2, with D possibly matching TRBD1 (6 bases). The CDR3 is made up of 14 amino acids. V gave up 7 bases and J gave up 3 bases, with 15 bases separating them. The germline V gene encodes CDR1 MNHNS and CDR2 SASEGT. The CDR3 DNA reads TGTGCCAGCAATCTCGGGGGGCTCGACTATGGCTACACCTTC. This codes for CASNLGGLDYGYTF.

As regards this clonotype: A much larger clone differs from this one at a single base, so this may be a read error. Written as DNA, the CDR3 is TGTGCCATCAGTGGGGACACGGGGCGCGATGGCTACACCTTC. Its translation: CAISGDTGRDGYTF. V and J are TRBV10-3 and TRBJ1-2; D perhaps matches TRBD1 (6 bases). This CDR3 has 14 residues. Germline V lookup: CDR1 ENHRY, CDR2 SYGVKD. V shed 4 bases and J shed 6 bases, with 15 bases lying between them.